The present T cell receptor beta chain was sequenced within a study of control samples from healthy donors and cancer patients. CDR3 length: 14 amino acids. V lost 3 bases and J 4 bases, leaving 11 bases between the germline ends. Germline values: CDR1 SGDLS, CDR2 YYNGEE. Here immunoSEQ multiplex PCR was the method, and the copy in TCRdb shows in-frame clones only, minus some. The table shows fewer than 250,000 clones, with approximately 90% occurring only once. Sequences were obtained from blood. The sequence came from a man aged 25-45 years in good health. The V call is TRBV9, the J call TRBJ2-1; tentatively, D is TRBD1 (6 bases). In DNA, the CDR3 is TGTGCCAGCAGCGCCCCCAGGGGTTACAATGAGCAGTTCTTC. Amino acid sequence: CASSAPRGYNEQFF.